Listed below are T cell receptor beta chains from one sample, sequenced in a study of early T cells in non-severe SARS-CoV-2 infection. In TCRdb, the 5' RACE reads were re-called with MiXCR into one record per CDR3 protein. Counted here are about 70,000 distinct CDR3 sequences, around 11% occurring once; the ten biggest clones make up approximately 4.5%. The sample taken for sequencing was whole blood. These receptors all come from an adult who was a healthcare worker with PCR-confirmed SARS-CoV-2 infection or an uninfected control (not recorded which). Each CDR3 is given with its conserved first and last residue. A D gene is named only where the DNA matches it firmly. Part of the rows lack a size; the others show once, few, many or a class for expanded clones.

V: TRBV25-1
size: many
J: TRBJ2-7
D: -
CDR3: CASSDGPGRWEQYF
DNA: TGTGCCAGCAGTGACGGTCCGGGACGGTGGGAGCAGTACTTC

V: TRBV5-4
size: -
J: TRBJ1-5
D: TRBD1
CDR3: CASSLGTGGNQPQHF
DNA: TGTGCCAGCAGCTTGGGGACAGGCGGCAATCAGCCCCAGCATTTT

V: TRBV9
size: many
J: TRBJ2-1
D: TRBD2
CDR3: CASSVSGTSMNEQFF
DNA: TGTGCCAGCAGCGTCTCCGGGACTAGCATGAATGAGCAGTTCTTC

V: TRBV19
size: -
J: TRBJ2-2
D: -
CDR3: CASRSHSQAGELFF
DNA: TGTGCCAGTAGGAGCCATAGTCAGGCCGGGGAGCTGTTTTTT

V: TRBV9
size: many
J: TRBJ2-3
D: -
CDR3: CASSVGGGDTQYF
DNA: TGTGCCAGCAGCGTAGGTGGGGGAGATACGCAGTATTTT

V: TRBV29-1
size: -
J: TRBJ2-7
D: TRBD1
CDR3: CSAGGGQGGYEQYF
DNA: TGCAGCGCTGGAGGGGGACAGGGAGGGTACGAGCAGTACTTC

V: TRBV29-1
size: few
J: TRBJ2-7
D: -
CDR3: CSVEMGSYEQYF
DNA: TGCAGCGTTGAAATGGGGTCCTACGAGCAGTACTTC

V: TRBV7-6
size: few
J: TRBJ2-7
D: TRBD2
CDR3: CASSLKSLGLGNYEQYF
DNA: TGTGCCAGCAGCTTAAAGTCGCTGGGACTAGGGAATTACGAGCAGTACTTC

V: TRBV11-2
size: many
J: TRBJ2-3
D: -
CDR3: CASSLAPGWSTDTQYF
DNA: TGTGCCAGCAGCTTAGCACCGGGATGGAGCACAGATACGCAGTATTTT

V: TRBV18
size: few
J: TRBJ1-6
D: -
CDR3: CASSLEGDISPLHF
DNA: TGTGCCAGCTCACTTGAAGGAGACATTTCACCCCTCCACTTT

V: TRBV2
size: many
J: TRBJ2-1
D: TRBD2
CDR3: CASSADGGARVEQFF
DNA: TGTGCCAGCAGTGCTGACGGGGGGGCCCGGGTTGAGCAGTTCTTC

V: TRBV7-6
size: few
J: TRBJ2-7
D: -
CDR3: CASSLARGVMSEQYF
DNA: TGTGCCAGCAGCTTAGCGCGGGGAGTCATGTCCGAGCAGTACTTC

V: TRBV6-2/TRBV6-3
size: many
J: TRBJ2-1
D: -
CDR3: CASSYSGGYNEQFF
DNA: TGTGCCAGCAGTTACTCAGGAGGGTACAATGAGCAGTTCTTC

V: TRBV4-3
size: -
J: TRBJ2-5
D: TRBD2
CDR3: CASSQAPASGGAGETQYF
DNA: TGCGCCAGCAGCCAGGCCCCGGCTAGCGGGGGGGCCGGCGAGACCCAGTACTTC

V: TRBV5-5
size: -
J: TRBJ2-6
D: -
CDR3: CASEGLSGANVLTF
DNA: TGTGCCAGCGAAGGCCTATCTGGGGCCAACGTCCTGACTTTC

V: TRBV20-1
size: few
J: TRBJ2-1
D: -
CDR3: CSAPGRTRVDEQFF
DNA: TGCAGTGCCCCGGGACGGACTCGGGTGGATGAGCAGTTCTTC

V: TRBV12-3/TRBV12-4
size: many
J: TRBJ2-1
D: TRBD2
CDR3: CASSFGGGRIEQFF
DNA: TGTGCCAGCAGTTTCGGCGGGGGACGGATTGAGCAGTTCTTC